This TCR beta chain originates from a study of T cell responses to AZD1222 COVID-19 vaccine. Here immunoSEQ multiplex PCR was the method, and the copy in TCRdb shows in-frame clones only, minus some. The table lists more than 85,000 clones, about 90% of them singletons. Study results and caveats: It should be noted that donors were predominantly white British and more often female, and clonal diversity was possibly underestimated. Just a handful of AZD1222 recipients were seropositive at baseline. Spike-specific TCR breadth and depth were elevated following two AZD1222 doses.

Germline CDR1 SEHNR, CDR2 FQNEAQ (reference sequence). V lost 1 base and J lost 7, with 5 bases in between. CDR3 length: 12 amino acids. A word on this clone: Its cognate antigen is unknown.

The sequencing used peripheral blood, collected 28 days after the second AZD1222 dose. This chain uses TRBV7-9 with TRBJ2-1; D unresolved. This receptor was obtained from an adult who received the AZD1222 COVID-19 vaccine. The CDR3 nucleotides are TGTGCCAGCAGCTTAGTCCGAAATGAGCAGTTCTTC. This gives the protein CASSLVRNEQFF. The full variable domain, rest sourced from reference TRBV7-9 and TRBJ2-1, is DTGVSQNPRHKITKRGQNVTFRCDPISEHNRLYWYRQTLGQGPEFLTYFQNEAQLEKSRLLSDRFSAERPKGSFSTLEIQRTEQGDSAMYLCASSLVRNEQFFGPGTRLTVL.